Listed here is a single T cell receptor (beta chain). Its specificity is not known. V was trimmed by 2 bases and J by 4 bases, leaving 11 bases between them. The CDR3 loop spans 15 amino acids. Germline V lookup: CDR1 SGHTA, CDR2 FQGNSA. These data originate in a study of response to subunit inactivated influenza vaccine. Study-level findings and limits: Few additional T cells are recruited per seasonal influenza vaccination, authors suggested.

TCRdb reprocessed the RT-PCR reads with MiXCR, giving one entry per CDR3 protein. This sample yields more than 700,000 distinct CDR3 sequences, of which roughly 20% are seen a single time; about 10% belongs to the top ten. The source was PBMCs from blood, collected 5 days after vaccination. The chain links TRBV7-2 to TRBJ1-4, with no clear D. The sequence was collected from a man aged 45-65 years who received an inactivated influenza vaccine. The CDR3 DNA sequence: TGTGCCAGCAGCTTATTGGGGTTGGGTAATGAAAAACTGTTTTTT. Encoded protein: CASSLLGLGNEKLFF.